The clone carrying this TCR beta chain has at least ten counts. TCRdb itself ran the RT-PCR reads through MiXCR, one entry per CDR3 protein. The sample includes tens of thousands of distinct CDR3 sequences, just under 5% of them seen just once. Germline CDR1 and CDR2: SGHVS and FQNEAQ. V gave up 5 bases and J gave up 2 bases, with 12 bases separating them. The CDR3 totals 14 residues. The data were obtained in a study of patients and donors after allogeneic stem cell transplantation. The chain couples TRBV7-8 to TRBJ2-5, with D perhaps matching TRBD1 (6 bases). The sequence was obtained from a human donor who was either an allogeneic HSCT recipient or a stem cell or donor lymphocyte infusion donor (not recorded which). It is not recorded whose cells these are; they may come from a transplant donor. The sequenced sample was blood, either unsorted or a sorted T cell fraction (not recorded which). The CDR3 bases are TGTGCCAGCAGCCAGGACAGAACACAAGAGACCCAGTACTTC. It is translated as CASSQDRTQETQYF. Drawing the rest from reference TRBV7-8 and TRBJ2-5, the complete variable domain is GAGVSQSPRYKVAKRGQDVALRCDPISGHVSLFWYQQALGQGPEFLTYFQNEAQLDKSGLPSDRFFAERPEGSVSTLKIQRTQQEDSAVYLCASSQDRTQETQYFGPGTRLLVL.